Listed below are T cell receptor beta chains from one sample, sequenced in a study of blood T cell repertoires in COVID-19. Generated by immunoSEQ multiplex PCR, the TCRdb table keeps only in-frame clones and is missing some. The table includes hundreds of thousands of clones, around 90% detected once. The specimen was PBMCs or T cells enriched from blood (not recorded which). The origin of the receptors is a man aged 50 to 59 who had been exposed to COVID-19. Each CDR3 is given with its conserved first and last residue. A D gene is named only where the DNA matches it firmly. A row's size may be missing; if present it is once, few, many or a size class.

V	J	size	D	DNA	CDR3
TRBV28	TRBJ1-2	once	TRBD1	TGTGCCAGCAGCCGACAGGGTCCCTTGGGCTATGGCTACACCTTC	CASSRQGPLGYGYTF
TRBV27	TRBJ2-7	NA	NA	TGTGCCAGCAGTTTAACGGGAACCTATGCCTACGAGCAGTACTTC	CASSLTGTYAYEQYF
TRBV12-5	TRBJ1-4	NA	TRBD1	TGTGCTAGTGGTTTGGGGGCCGGGACAGCTAATGAAAAACTGTTTTTT	CASGLGAGTANEKLFF
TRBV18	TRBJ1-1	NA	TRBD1	TGTGCCAGCTCTCCCGGACAGGGGGCGTTTGAAGCTTTCTTT	CASSPGQGAFEAFF
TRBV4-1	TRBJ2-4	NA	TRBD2	TGCGCCAGCAGCCATGTCACTAGCGGGAGGTCCAAAAACATTCAGTACTTC	CASSHVTSGRSKNIQYF
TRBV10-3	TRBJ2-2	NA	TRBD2	TGTGCCATCAGTGGGGGGACTAAGAACACCGGGGAGCTGTTTTTT	CAISGGTKNTGELFF
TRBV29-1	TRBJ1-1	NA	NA	TGCAGCGTGCGGCAACGGATTTTGAACGCTGAAGCTTTCTTT	CSVRQRILNAEAFF
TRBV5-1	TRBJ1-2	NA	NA	TGCGCCAGCAGCTTGGCCCCGGGGTCGGCTGGCTACACCTTC	CASSLAPGSAGYTF
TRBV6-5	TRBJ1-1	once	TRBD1	TGTGCCAGCAGTTACTCGAGGGCAGGGGGCACTGAAGCTTTCTTT	CASSYSRAGGTEAFF
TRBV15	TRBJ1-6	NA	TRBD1	TGTGCCACCAGCAGGGGACAGGGGGCTTATAATTCACCCCTCCACTTT	CATSRGQGAYNSPLHF
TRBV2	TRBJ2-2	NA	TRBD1	TGTGCCAGCACAATAGGGGGCGACACCGGGGAGCTGTTTTTT	CASTIGGDTGELFF
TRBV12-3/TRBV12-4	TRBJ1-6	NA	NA	TGTGCCAGCAGTTTACAGAATTCACCCCTCCACTTT	CASSLQNSPLHF
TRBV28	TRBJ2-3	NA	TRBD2	TGTGCCAGCAGTATGGGACTAGCGGGGCAGTATTTT	CASSMGLAGQYF
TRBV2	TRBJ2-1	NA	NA	TGTGCCAGCAGTCTACAGGGGGGGTTGGTTAATGAGCAGTTCTTC	CASSLQGGLVNEQFF
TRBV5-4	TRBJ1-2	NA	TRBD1	TGTGCCAGCAGCCTTAACAGGGGGGACTATGGCTACACCTTC	CASSLNRGDYGYTF
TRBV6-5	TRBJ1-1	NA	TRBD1	TGTGCCAGCAGTTACTACAGGGGAAACACTGAAGCTTTCTTT	CASSYYRGNTEAFF
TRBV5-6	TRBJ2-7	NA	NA	TGTGCCAGCAGCTTCCGTTCCTCCTACGAGCAGTACTTC	CASSFRSSYEQYF
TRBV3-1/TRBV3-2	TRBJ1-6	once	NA	TGTGCCAGCAGCTTTCGACGGGAAAATTCACCCCTCCACTTT	CASSFRRENSPLHF
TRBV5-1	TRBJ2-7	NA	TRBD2	TGCGCCAGCAGCTTGGTAGCGGGGCCAGGGAGCGACGAGCAGTACTTC	CASSLVAGPGSDEQYF
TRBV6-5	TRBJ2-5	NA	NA	TGTGCCAGCAAAAACAGGGCTTTTTCACAAGAGACCCAGTACTTC	CASKNRAFSQETQYF
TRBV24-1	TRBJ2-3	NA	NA	TGTGCCACCAGTGATTTGAGGGGTTCAGATACGCAGTATTTT	CATSDLRGSDTQYF
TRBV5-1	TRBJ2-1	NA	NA	TGCGCCAGCAGCTTCACACCGTCCTCCTACAATGAGCAGTTCTTC	CASSFTPSSYNEQFF
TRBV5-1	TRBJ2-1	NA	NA	TGCGCCAGCAGCACCGACAGTGGCTCCTACAATGAGCAGTTCTTC	CASSTDSGSYNEQFF
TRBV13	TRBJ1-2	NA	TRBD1	TGTGCCAGCAGCTTAGGCATCGTAGGGGGCTGGCGTGGCTACACCTTC	CASSLGIVGGWRGYTF
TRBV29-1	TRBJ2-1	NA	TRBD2	TGCAGCTACCACCCGGGACTAGCGGGACTTGAGCAGTTCTTC	CSYHPGLAGLEQFF
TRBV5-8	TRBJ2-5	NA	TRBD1	TGTGCCAGCAGCCGGACAGGTCCTCAAGAGACCCAGTACTTC	CASSRTGPQETQYF
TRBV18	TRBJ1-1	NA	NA	TGTGCCAGCTCACCACCCAGGGGCGGGTTTTCGGACACTGAAGCTTTCTTT	CASSPPRGGFSDTEAFF
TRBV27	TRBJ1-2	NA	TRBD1	TGTGCCAGCAGTAAAACCCGACAGGGCTATGGCTACACCTTC	CASSKTRQGYGYTF